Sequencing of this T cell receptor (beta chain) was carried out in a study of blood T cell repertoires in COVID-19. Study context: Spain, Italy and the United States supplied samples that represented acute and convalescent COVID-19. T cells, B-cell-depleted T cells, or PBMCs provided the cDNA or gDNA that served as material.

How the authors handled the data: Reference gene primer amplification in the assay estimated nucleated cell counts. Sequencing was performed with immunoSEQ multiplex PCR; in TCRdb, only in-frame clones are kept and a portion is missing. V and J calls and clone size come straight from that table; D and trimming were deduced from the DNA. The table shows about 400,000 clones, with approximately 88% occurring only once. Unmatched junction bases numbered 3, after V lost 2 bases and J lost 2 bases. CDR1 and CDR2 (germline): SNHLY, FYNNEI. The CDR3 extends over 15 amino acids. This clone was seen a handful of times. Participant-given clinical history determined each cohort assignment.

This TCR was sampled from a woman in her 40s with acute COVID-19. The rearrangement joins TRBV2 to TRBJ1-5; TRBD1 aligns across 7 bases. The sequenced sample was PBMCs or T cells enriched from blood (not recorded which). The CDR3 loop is CASSENRGGNQPQHF. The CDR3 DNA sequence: TGTGCCAGCAGTGAAAACAGGGGAGGCAATCAGCCCCAGCATTTT.